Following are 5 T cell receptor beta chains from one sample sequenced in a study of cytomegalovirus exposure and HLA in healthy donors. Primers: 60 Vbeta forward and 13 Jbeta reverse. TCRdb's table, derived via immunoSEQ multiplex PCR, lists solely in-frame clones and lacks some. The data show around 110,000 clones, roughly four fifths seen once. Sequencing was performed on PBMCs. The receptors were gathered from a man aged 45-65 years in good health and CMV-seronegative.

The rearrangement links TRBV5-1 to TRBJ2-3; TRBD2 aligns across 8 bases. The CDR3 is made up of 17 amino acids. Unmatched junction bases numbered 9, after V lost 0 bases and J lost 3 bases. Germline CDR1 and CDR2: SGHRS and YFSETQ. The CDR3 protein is CASSLEGAGASTDTQYF. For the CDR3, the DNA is TGCGCCAGCAGCTTGGAGGGAGCGGGGGCCTCTACAGATACGCAGTATTTT.

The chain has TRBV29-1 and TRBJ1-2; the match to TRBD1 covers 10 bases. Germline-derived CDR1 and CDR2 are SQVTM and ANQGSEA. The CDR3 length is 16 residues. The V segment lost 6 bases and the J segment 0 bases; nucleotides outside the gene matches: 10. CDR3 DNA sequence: TGCAGCGTGTTCGGACAGGGGGGATTACCTAACTATGGCTACACCTTC. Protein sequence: CSVFGQGGLPNYGYTF.

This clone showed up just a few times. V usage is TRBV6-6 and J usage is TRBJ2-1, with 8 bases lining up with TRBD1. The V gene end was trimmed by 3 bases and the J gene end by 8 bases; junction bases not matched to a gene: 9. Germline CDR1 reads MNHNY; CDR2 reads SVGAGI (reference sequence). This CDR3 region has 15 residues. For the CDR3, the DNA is TGTGCCAGCAGTTATCCTGGACAGGGTCGGGATGAGCAGTTCTTC. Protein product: CASSYPGQGRDEQFF.

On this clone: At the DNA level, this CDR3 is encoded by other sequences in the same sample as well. Here the CDR3 DNA reads TGTGCCTGGAGGGGGGGGGCCACTGAAGCTTTCTTT. This encodes CAWRGGATEAFF. The chain has TRBV30 and TRBJ1-1; D possibly corresponds to TRBD1 (6 bases). This CDR3 is 12 amino acids long. The V end was cut by 3 bases, the J end by 4 bases, with 9 bases between. Germline CDR1 is GTSNPN and CDR2 is SVGIG (reference sequence).

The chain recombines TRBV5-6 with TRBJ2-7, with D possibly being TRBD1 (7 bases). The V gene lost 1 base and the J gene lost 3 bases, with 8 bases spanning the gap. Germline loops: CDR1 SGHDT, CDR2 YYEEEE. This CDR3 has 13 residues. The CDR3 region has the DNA TGTGCCAGCAGCTTGCAGGGGGGCTACGAGCAGTACTTC. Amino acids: CASSLQGGYEQYF.